These T cell receptor beta chains were read from a single sample in a study of blood T cell repertoires in COVID-19. Some clones are missing from TCRdb's copy, which holds only in-frame ones; the method was immunoSEQ multiplex PCR. This sample has 15,000 to 20,000 clones; 87% occur once, and the top ten carry over 15%. The sample comprised peripheral blood. Source of these receptors: a man aged 50-60 years with active COVID-19. CDR3s include the opening cysteine and the closing phenylalanine or tryptophan. D genes are given only for firm matches. Clone size is given for some rows only: seen once, a few or many times, or a class if the clone is expanded.

v_gene: TRBV20-1; abundance: NA; j_gene: TRBJ2-1; d_gene: TRBD2; CDR3nt: TGCAGTGCTAGTTCGAGACTAGCGGGGTACAATGAGCAGTTCTTC; CDR3aa: CSASSRLAGYNEQFF
v_gene: TRBV10-1; abundance: NA; j_gene: TRBJ1-1; d_gene: NA; CDR3nt: TGCGCCAGCACCGAGAGGGAGGGCGGACTGTATGCTTTCTTT; CDR3aa: CASTEREGGLYAFF
v_gene: TRBV10-3; abundance: NA; j_gene: TRBJ2-2; d_gene: NA; CDR3nt: TGTGCCATCAGTGACTTCGGGGCGGGATTGGCCGGGGAGCTGTTTTTT; CDR3aa: CAISDFGAGLAGELFF
v_gene: TRBV6-4; abundance: once; j_gene: TRBJ1-1; d_gene: TRBD1; CDR3nt: TGTGCCAGCAGTGACGCAGGGGGCTCGGCTTTCTTT; CDR3aa: CASSDAGGSAFF
v_gene: TRBV24-1; abundance: NA; j_gene: TRBJ2-1; d_gene: TRBD2; CDR3nt: TGTGCCACCAGTGAACCACAAGCGGGAGTTAACAATGAGCAGTTCTTC; CDR3aa: CATSEPQAGVNNEQFF
v_gene: TRBV5-1; abundance: NA; j_gene: TRBJ1-4; d_gene: NA; CDR3nt: TGCGCCAGCAGCCCTGGACAGAGAGCAACTAATGAAAAACTGTTTTTT; CDR3aa: CASSPGQRATNEKLFF
v_gene: TRBV28; abundance: NA; j_gene: TRBJ1-2; d_gene: TRBD1; CDR3nt: TGTGCCAGCAGTTCCGGGACAGGGGGCGACTATGGCTACACCTTC; CDR3aa: CASSSGTGGDYGYTF
v_gene: TRBV12-3/TRBV12-4; abundance: NA; j_gene: TRBJ2-7; d_gene: NA; CDR3nt: TGTGCCAGCAGTTTAACAGGGTACGAGCAGTACTTC; CDR3aa: CASSLTGYEQYF
v_gene: TRBV5-1; abundance: once; j_gene: TRBJ2-7; d_gene: NA; CDR3nt: TGCGCCAGCAGCTTGGGGGGCCTCTACGAGCAGTACTTC; CDR3aa: CASSLGGLYEQYF
v_gene: TRBV9; abundance: few; j_gene: TRBJ2-7; d_gene: NA; CDR3nt: TGTGCCAGCAGCGTTGGGGCCTTGGAGGGCGAGCAGTACTTC; CDR3aa: CASSVGALEGEQYF
v_gene: TRBV18; abundance: NA; j_gene: TRBJ2-1; d_gene: TRBD2; CDR3nt: TGTGCCAGCTCACCAATCGGGGCGGGAGAAACCTACAATGAGCAGTTCTTC; CDR3aa: CASSPIGAGETYNEQFF
v_gene: TRBV29-1; abundance: NA; j_gene: TRBJ2-5; d_gene: NA; CDR3nt: TGCAGCGTTGGGACTGGCGGGCTCCAAGAGACCCAGTACTTC; CDR3aa: CSVGTGGLQETQYF
v_gene: TRBV29-1; abundance: once; j_gene: TRBJ2-7; d_gene: TRBD1; CDR3nt: TGCAGCGTTGTAATTGGGACAGGTATCTACGAGCAGTACTTC; CDR3aa: CSVVIGTGIYEQYF
v_gene: TRBV2; abundance: NA; j_gene: TRBJ2-1; d_gene: NA; CDR3nt: TGTGCCAGCAGGAAACAAAGCTCCTACAATGAGCAGTTCTTC; CDR3aa: CASRKQSSYNEQFF
v_gene: TRBV19; abundance: NA; j_gene: TRBJ2-7; d_gene: TRBD1; CDR3nt: TGTGCCAGTAGTATGGACAGGGGAGTCGAGCAGTACTTC; CDR3aa: CASSMDRGVEQYF
v_gene: TRBV10-3; abundance: NA; j_gene: TRBJ1-2; d_gene: TRBD1; CDR3nt: TGTGCCATCACGCCGGGACAGGGGGCCGGCGGCTACACCTTC; CDR3aa: CAITPGQGAGGYTF
v_gene: TRBV5-1; abundance: few; j_gene: TRBJ1-5; d_gene: TRBD1; CDR3nt: TGCGCCAGCAGCTGGGGACAGGGTCAGCCCCAGCATTTT; CDR3aa: CASSWGQGQPQHF
v_gene: TRBV6-4; abundance: NA; j_gene: TRBJ2-3; d_gene: TRBD2; CDR3nt: TGTGCCAGCAGTGCTAGCGGGAGCCCAGATACGCAGTATTTT; CDR3aa: CASSASGSPDTQYF
v_gene: TRBV7-9; abundance: NA; j_gene: TRBJ2-1; d_gene: TRBD1; CDR3nt: TGTGCCAGCAGCACACGGGACAGCCACAATGAGCAGTTCTTC; CDR3aa: CASSTRDSHNEQFF
v_gene: TRBV28; abundance: NA; j_gene: TRBJ2-1; d_gene: NA; CDR3nt: TGTGCCAGCAGTTTAATCTCAGGGCCAGGACACATCTTC; CDR3aa: CASSLISGPGHIF
v_gene: TRBV7-9; abundance: NA; j_gene: TRBJ1-1; d_gene: NA; CDR3nt: TGTGCCAGCAGCTTAGACCAGGGGCTGAGTGCTTTCTTT; CDR3aa: CASSLDQGLSAFF
v_gene: TRBV5-7; abundance: NA; j_gene: TRBJ2-3; d_gene: NA; CDR3nt: TGTGCCAGCAGCTTGGCCAAGAGTAGTCCAGATACGCAGTATTTT; CDR3aa: CASSLAKSSPDTQYF
v_gene: TRBV11-2; abundance: NA; j_gene: TRBJ2-7; d_gene: TRBD1; CDR3nt: TGTGCCAGCAGCCTAGGACAGGGTGGATACGAGCAGTACTTC; CDR3aa: CASSLGQGGYEQYF